A selection of T cell receptor beta chains follows, all from one sample in a study of shared clonotypes between healthy human individuals. Produced via immunoSEQ multiplex PCR; TCRdb's table is partial and in-frame only. The sample shows 950,000 to 1,200,000 clones, approximately 80% of them seen only once. The specimen was memory CD4+ T cells from PBMCs. Source of these receptors: a man aged 18 to 30 in good health. Some clones in this sample may be carry-over from other donors' samples. The conserved cysteine and the conserved F or W are not part of the CDR3 here.

10	TRBV28	TRBJ1-2	ASGGDSYGYT
8	TRBV30	TRBJ2-5	AWRQETQY
12	TRBV9	TRBJ2-7	ASSPRTGNYEQY
13	TRBV2	TRBJ1-5	ASRYREGDDQPQH
13	TRBV7-9	TRBJ2-1	ASSLGGASYNEQF
13	TRBV9	TRBJ2-5	ASSVVGLAGETQY
13	TRBV7-2	TRBJ1-2	ASSLSGSRNPGYT
12	TRBV6-6	TRBJ2-7	ASSYPASKDEQY
13	TRBV19	TRBJ2-7	ASRARAGGFYEQY
12	TRBV5-4	TRBJ2-1	ASSASGTYNEQF
10	TRBV29-1	TRBJ2-5	SAGVGQETQY
13	TRBV28	TRBJ2-3	ASGIAGEGTDTQY
11	TRBV29-1	TRBJ2-3	SVERTSTDTQY
13	TRBV7-2	TRBJ1-2	ASSLRANPNYGYT
12	TRBV27	TRBJ1-2	ASSSSDSAKGYT
10	TRBV5-6	-	ASSTSTYEQY
19	TRBV28	TRBJ2-2	ASSYKPVGTSGKSNTGELF
10	TRBV30	TRBJ1-3	AWSPGGNTIY
16	TRBV7-2	TRBJ2-1	ASSLESWTSGRLNEQF
11	TRBV5-1	TRBJ2-1	ASSQEWGTEQF
11	TRBV7-2	TRBJ2-7	ASSRAQGGEQY
12	TRBV6-5	TRBJ2-3	ASSAGAGTDTQY
10	TRBV30	TRBJ2-5	AWSFVVEAQY
12	TRBV5-4	TRBJ1-1	ASTPEGFDTEAF
13	TRBV19	TRBJ1-1	ASSAYRQGNTEAF
13	TRBV7-9	TRBJ2-7	ASSSPSGRSYEQY
12	TRBV6-5	TRBJ1-1	ASSYQDRPSEAF
13	TRBV5-5	TRBJ2-7	ASSSLTGTGNEQY
12	TRBV11-2	TRBJ1-5	ASSLAPWGQPQH
10	TRBV5-1	TRBJ2-5	ASYTDRGTQY
14	TRBV28	TRBJ2-7	ASSSPLGGGGYEQY
12	TRBV30	TRBJ2-7	AWRGLAGALEQY
13	TRBV5-4	TRBJ2-6	ASSLGISGANVLT
14	TRBV10-1	TRBJ2-2	ASSESNLLLIGELF
13	TRBV4-2	TRBJ1-3	ASSRGDHEADTIY
14	TRBV28	TRBJ2-7	ASSPKPSGSSYEQY
12	TRBV7-2	TRBJ1-4	ASSLGLPNEKLF